These T cell receptor beta chains were read from a single sample in a study of patients and donors after allogeneic stem cell transplantation. TCRdb reprocessed the RT-PCR reads via MiXCR and lists one record per CDR3 protein. Of 100,000 to 120,000 distinct CDR3 sequences in the sample, roughly 35% were seen once. Sequenced sample: blood, either unsorted or a sorted T cell fraction (not recorded which). The receptors originated from a human donor who was either an allogeneic HSCT recipient or a stem cell or donor lymphocyte infusion donor (not recorded which). It is not recorded whose cells these are; they may come from a transplant donor. Each CDR3 is given with its conserved first and last residue. D genes are given only for firm matches. Some rows have no size entry. The others give once, few or many, or a class for an expanded clone.

v_call	d_call	j_call	clone_size	cdr3_nt	cdr3_aa
TRBV20-1	TRBD2	TRBJ2-7	.	TGCAGTGCCCCTCGCCCTGGCGGGAGATCCTACGAGCAGTACTTC	CSAPRPGGRSYEQYF
TRBV20-1	.	TRBJ2-7	once	TGCAGTGCCCTGGGACCCAGGATCTACGAGCAGTACTTC	CSALGPRIYEQYF
TRBV18	TRBD1	TRBJ2-5	.	TGTGCCAGCTCACGACAGGGGGGAGAGACCCAGTACTTC	CASSRQGGETQYF
TRBV10-3	.	TRBJ1-1	few	TGTGCCATCAGGATGGGACGGTTGAACACTGAAGCTTTCTTT	CAIRMGRLNTEAFF
TRBV20-1	TRBD2	TRBJ2-3	.	TGCAGTGCCCCCCTAGCGGGAGTGACAGATACGCAGTATTTT	CSAPLAGVTDTQYF
TRBV5-5	TRBD1	TRBJ2-7	few	TGTGCCAGCAGCTTGGGGACAGGGGTGTTCGAGCAGTACTTC	CASSLGTGVFEQYF
TRBV5-1	.	TRBJ1-6	.	TGCGCCAGCAGCCTCCGGGACTTTGGCTCACCCCTCCACTTT	CASSLRDFGSPLHF
TRBV20-1	TRBD2	TRBJ2-7	.	TGCAGTGCGATGGGACTAGGAAGCTCCTACGAGCAGTACTTC	CSAMGLGSSYEQYF
TRBV5-1	TRBD1	TRBJ2-3	few	TGCGCCACCAGGACAGGGGGGACAGATACGCAGTATTTT	CATRTGGTDTQYF
TRBV12-3/TRBV12-4	.	TRBJ1-5	.	TGTGCCAGCAGCCCCCAAGTAGGGAGCAATCAGCCCCAGCATTTT	CASSPQVGSNQPQHF
TRBV29-1	.	TRBJ2-2	few	TGCAGCGTAGGCAGGGATCCGGCCACCGGGGAGCTGTTTTTT	CSVGRDPATGELFF
TRBV10-3	.	TRBJ2-7	few	TGTGCCATCAGTGAGTCGCCGGGACAAACCTACGAGCAGTACTTC	CAISESPGQTYEQYF
TRBV6-5	TRBD2	TRBJ2-7	.	TGTGCCAGCAGTTACTCGCCCGCGGGAGGGTCCTACGAGCAGTACTTC	CASSYSPAGGSYEQYF
TRBV29-1	.	TRBJ1-5	few	TGCAGCGTTACTGACAGGCCCAATCAGCCCCAGCATTTT	CSVTDRPNQPQHF
TRBV20-1	.	TRBJ1-1	.	TGCAGTGCTAGAGTAACAAGGAACACTGAAGCTTTCTTT	CSARVTRNTEAFF
TRBV20-1	.	TRBJ2-1	few	TGCAGTGCTCCCTGGGGGAGTAGAAACAATGAGCAGTTCTTC	CSAPWGSRNNEQFF
TRBV4-3	TRBD1	TRBJ1-3	.	TGCGCCAGCAGCCAGACAGGGCCCCCTGGAAACACCATATATTTT	CASSQTGPPGNTIYF
TRBV4-3	.	TRBJ2-1	.	TGCGCCAGCAGCCAAGATTGGGTGCCTGTTTGGGGTTACAATGAGCAGTTCTTC	CASSQDWVPVWGYNEQFF
TRBV5-1	.	TRBJ2-3	once	TGCGCCAGCAGCTTGAGGCTGCCGGGAACGGATACGCAGTATTTT	CASSLRLPGTDTQYF
TRBV6-2/TRBV6-3	TRBD1	TRBJ2-7	.	TGTGCCAGCAGTATGGACAGGGGCCTTGGGTACGAGCAGTACTTC	CASSMDRGLGYEQYF
TRBV12-3/TRBV12-4	.	TRBJ1-2	many	TGTGCCAGCAGTTCCGACAGCGCTAGAGGCTACACCTTC	CASSSDSARGYTF
TRBV5-1	TRBD1	TRBJ1-4	.	TGCGCCAGCAGCTTGGGTGGGACAGTGAATGAAAAACTGTTTTTT	CASSLGGTVNEKLFF
TRBV5-1	.	TRBJ1-1	few	TGCGCCAGCAGCGGGCAGTTCGACACTGAAGCTTTCTTT	CASSGQFDTEAFF
TRBV12-3/TRBV12-4	.	TRBJ2-5	.	TGTGCCAGCAGTTTCCTAGGGACCCAGTACTTC	CASSFLGTQYF
TRBV27	TRBD1	TRBJ1-1	few	TGTGCCAGCAGCCTAAGGGGGGGGACAGGAGGTCGTGAAGCTTTCTTT	CASSLRGGTGGREAFF
TRBV25-1	.	TRBJ2-6	.	TGTGCCAGCAGTGAATCAGGCTCTGGGGCCAACGTCCTGACTTTC	CASSESGSGANVLTF
TRBV18	TRBD1	TRBJ2-5	few	TGTGCCAGCTCACCGGGACAGGGCCTTACCCAGTACTTC	CASSPGQGLTQYF